This T cell receptor beta chain was sequenced during a study of blood T cell repertoires in COVID-19. Study at large: Researchers got acute and convalescent COVID-19 samples from the United States, Italy and Spain. Nucleic acid was either cDNA or gDNA, and it came from T cells, B-cell-depleted T cells, or PBMCs.

Authors' data handling: Reference gene primer amplification yielded estimated nucleated cell counts. Repertoires were generated with immunoSEQ multiplex PCR, while TCRdb's copy carries only in-frame clones and drops some. V and J calls and clone size come straight from that table; D and trimming were deduced from the DNA. The sample lists tens of thousands of clones; around 83% were seen once. The sequenced sample consisted of peripheral blood. This sequence originates from a woman aged 55-70 years with acute or convalescent COVID-19.

The CDR3 is CASKDRTASYEQYF. CDR3 DNA sequence: TGTGCCAGCAAAGATCGTACTGCCTCCTACGAGCAGTACTTC. The chain is built from TRBV27 and TRBJ2-7, with D unresolved. Germline CDR1 and CDR2: MNHEY and SMNVEV (reference sequence). The V end was cut by 7 bases, the J end by 0 bases, with 13 bases between. The CDR3 totals 14 residues.